The 10 T cell receptor beta chains given below trace back to one sample, sequenced in a study of T cells in Graves' hyperthyroidism and ophthalmopathy. Researchers amplified the TCR beta CDR3 regions from RNA transcripts. With the HTBI primer set, the TCR CDR3 went through a first round of RT-PCR. TCRdb fed the multiplex PCR reads into MiXCR, producing one record per CDR3 protein. The sample lists nearly 750,000 distinct CDR3 sequences, under 45% occurring once. The sequenced material came from blood. The receptors come from a woman between 40 and 55 years old with Graves' hyperthyroidism.

This sequence joins TRBV2 and TRBJ2-7, with D tentatively TRBD1 or TRBD2 (5 bases each). Germline values: CDR1 SNHLY, CDR2 FYNNEI. Between the trimmed V and J ends, which lost 7 bases and 3 bases, there was a span of 13 bases. The CDR3 sequence is 13 residues long. CDR3 bases: TGTGCCAGCACCGGGACGGTACTCTACGAGCAGTACTTC. Its translation: CASTGTVLYEQYF.

This clonotype showed up many times. This rearrangement joins TRBV9 to TRBJ2-5, with TRBD1 matching over 8 bases. The germline V gene has CDR1 SGDLS and CDR2 YYNGEE. The CDR3 is 14 residues long. Trimming cost V 3 bases and J 4 bases; bases outside gene matches: 5. The CDR3 DNA is TGTGCCAGCAGCGGACAGGGGCATCGAGAGACCCAGTACTTC. As protein: CASSGQGHRETQYF.

This chain links TRBV7-2 with TRBJ1-2, with a possible D match to TRBD1 (5 bases). Germline lookup yields CDR1 SGHTA and CDR2 FQGNSA. The CDR3 covers 16 residues. Trimming stripped 6 bases from V and 4 bases from J, with 21 bases between. This CDR3 reads CASSLSAGRLVYGYTF. CDR3 nucleotide sequence: TGTGCCAGCAGTTTGTCTGCAGGGAGGTTGGTCTATGGCTACACCTTC.

This clonotype was observed at least ten times. V gene TRBV5-8 combines with J gene TRBJ1-5; 7 positions match TRBD1. The CDR3 extends over 14 amino acids. CDR1 and CDR2 (germline): SGHTS, YDEGEE. The V gene end was trimmed by 0 bases and the J gene end by 7 bases; junction bases not matched to a gene: 4. For the CDR3, the DNA is TGTGCCAGCAGCTTGGAGGGGGCAGGACAGCCCCAGCATTTT. It encodes CASSLEGAGQPQHF.

The genes are TRBV4-1 and TRBJ1-1; D is undetermined. The CDR3 runs to 17 residues. Trimming pared 1 base from V and 4 bases from J, leaving 19 bases between. Per the germline V gene, CDR1 is MGHRA and CDR2 is YSYEKL. In nucleotides, the CDR3 is TGCGCCAGCAGCCAAGGGTCCAGGAGGTTGCTAGGCACTGAAGCTTTCTTT. Its translation is CASSQGSRRLLGTEAFF.

In regard to this clonotype: A read error may explain this, as a much larger clone is one base away. The conserved phenylalanine or tryptophan is not found at the CDR3 terminus, so this likely reflects a read error. The CDR3 here is CASSSLGSYNSPLHL. The CDR3 region has the DNA TGTGCCAGCAGCTCGCTGGGGTCCTATAATTCACCCCTCCACCTT. V usage is TRBV7-6 and J usage is TRBJ1-6; D is ambiguous. The germline gives CDR1 SGHVS, CDR2 FNYEAQ. The CDR3 length is 15 residues. V gave up 4 bases and J gave up 1 base, with 8 bases separating them.

The chain combines TRBV10-3 with TRBJ1-5; D is possibly TRBD1 (5 bases). CDR1 is ENHRY and CDR2 is SYGVKD in the germline V gene. The CDR3 has 13 amino acids. Trimming removed 4 bases from V and 3 bases from J, with 7 bases in between. CDR3 sequence (DNA): TGTGCCATCAGTGCAGGGTACAATCAGCCCCAGCATTTT. It is translated as CAISAGYNQPQHF.

With regard to this clonotype: A much larger clone differs by one base, so this may be a read error. The gene calls are TRBV19 and TRBJ1-1; tentative D call: TRBD1 (5 bases). The CDR3 is 13 residues long. V lost 0 bases, J lost 10 bases, and 12 bases lay in between. Per germline, CDR1 LNHDA and CDR2 SQIVND (reference sequence). The CDR3 DNA reads as TGTGCCAGTAGTATAGATGACAGAAATGGAGCTTTCTTT. Residues: CASSIDDRNGAFF.

This clonotype was picked up many times. The chain carries TRBV7-2 and TRBJ1-6; no clear D. CDR3 length equals 12 residues. The V end lost 2 bases, the J end lost 10 bases, and 6 bases lay between the germline ends. In germline, CDR1 is SGHTA, CDR2 FQGNSA. The CDR3 protein is CASSLTVSPLHF. DNA of the CDR3: TGTGCCAGCAGCTTAACCGTGTCACCCCTCCACTTT.

This clonotype turned up a few times. The DNA of the CDR3 is TGTGCCAGCAGCTCGGACACAGGCTACTATGGCTACACCTTC. Its translation is CASSSDTGYYGYTF. This sequence joins TRBV11-3 and TRBJ1-2; a possible D gene is TRBD1 (5 bases). The V gene lost 4 bases and the J gene lost 3 bases, with 12 bases spanning the gap. The CDR3 runs 14 residues. Per germline, CDR1 SGHNT and CDR2 YENEEA.